This T cell receptor (beta chain) came from a study of T cell repertoires in cytomegalovirus infection. The wider study: Matching HLA type, along with CMV infection, was indicated by public TCR beta signatures.

Comments on this clonotype: What it recognizes is unknown.

Study outcomes and limitations: HLA-C-restricted CMV clonotypes gave the most frequent clonotype in two of eight donors.

This CDR3 is built from 15 residues. The germline V gene encodes CDR1 SEHNR and CDR2 FQNEAQ (reference sequence). J was trimmed by 11 bases and V by 3 bases; bases with no gene match: 6. TCRdb re-called the reads with MiXCR, one entry per CDR3 protein. Counted here are around 530,000 distinct CDR3 sequences, 26% occurring once; the ten biggest clones make up less than 15%. The specimen was PBMCs. The rearrangement joins TRBV7-9 to TRBJ1-6; 11 bases map to TRBD1. This receptor was obtained from a human donor in good health (CMV status not recorded). Some clones in this sample may be carry-over from other donors' samples. The CDR3 region is CASSFWTGGDPPLHF. The CDR3 DNA follows: TGTGCCAGCAGCTTCTGGACAGGGGGCGACCCACCCCTCCACTTT.